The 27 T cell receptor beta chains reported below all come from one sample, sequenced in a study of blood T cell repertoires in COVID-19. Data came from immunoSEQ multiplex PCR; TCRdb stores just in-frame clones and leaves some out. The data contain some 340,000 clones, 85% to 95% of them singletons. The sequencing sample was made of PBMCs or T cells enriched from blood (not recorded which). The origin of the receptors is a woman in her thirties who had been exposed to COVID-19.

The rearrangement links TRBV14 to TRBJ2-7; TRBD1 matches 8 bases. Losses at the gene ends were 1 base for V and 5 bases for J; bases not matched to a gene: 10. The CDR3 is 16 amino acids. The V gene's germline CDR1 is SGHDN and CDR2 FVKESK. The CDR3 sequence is CASSQAFRGPRNEQYF. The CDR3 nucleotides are TGTGCCAGCAGCCAAGCTTTCAGGGGGCCGCGGAACGAGCAGTACTTC.

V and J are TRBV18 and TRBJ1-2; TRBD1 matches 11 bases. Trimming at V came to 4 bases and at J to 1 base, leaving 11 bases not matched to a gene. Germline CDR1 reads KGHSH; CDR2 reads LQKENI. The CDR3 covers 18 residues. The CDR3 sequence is CASSQTPGQGDHNYGYTF. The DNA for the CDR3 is TGTGCCAGCTCACAAACACCGGGACAGGGGGATCATAACTATGGCTACACCTTC.

In DNA, the CDR3 is TGCGCCAGCTCAGCCCTGAGGGTGAACACTGAAGCTTTCTTT. It encodes CASSALRVNTEAFF. The chain combines TRBV5-1 with TRBJ1-1; D gene uncertain. Trimming cost V 7 bases and J 0 bases, with 13 bases left between them. The germline gives CDR1 SGHRS, CDR2 YFSETQ. This CDR3 is built from 14 residues.

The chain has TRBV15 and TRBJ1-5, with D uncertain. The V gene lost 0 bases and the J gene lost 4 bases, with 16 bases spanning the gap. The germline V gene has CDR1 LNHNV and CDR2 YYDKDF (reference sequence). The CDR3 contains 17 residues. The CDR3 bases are TGTGCCACCAGCAGAGATCACGGTAGGGAGAGGAATCAGCCCCAGCATTTT. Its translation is CATSRDHGRERNQPQHF.

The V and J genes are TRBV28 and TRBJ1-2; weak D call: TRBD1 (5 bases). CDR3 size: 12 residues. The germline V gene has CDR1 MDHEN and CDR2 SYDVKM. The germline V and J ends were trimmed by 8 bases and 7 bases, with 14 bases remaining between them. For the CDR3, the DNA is TGTGCCAGCCAAAAGATCGGGGGTGGCTACACCTTC. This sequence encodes CASQKIGGGYTF.

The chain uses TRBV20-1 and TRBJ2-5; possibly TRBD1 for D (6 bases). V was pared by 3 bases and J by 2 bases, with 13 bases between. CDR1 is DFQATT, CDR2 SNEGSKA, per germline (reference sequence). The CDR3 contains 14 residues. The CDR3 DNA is TGCAGTGCTAGTACATACGGACAGCAAGAGACCCAGTACTTC. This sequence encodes CSASTYGQQETQYF.

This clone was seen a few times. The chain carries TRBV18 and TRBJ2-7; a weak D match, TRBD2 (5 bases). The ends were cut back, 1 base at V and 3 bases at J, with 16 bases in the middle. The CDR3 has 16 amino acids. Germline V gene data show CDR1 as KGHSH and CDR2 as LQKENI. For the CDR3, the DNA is TGTGCCAGCTCACCACATGAGGGTAAGGCCTTCTACGAGCAGTACTTC. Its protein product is CASSPHEGKAFYEQYF. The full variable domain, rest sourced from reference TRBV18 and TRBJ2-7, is NAGVMQNPRHLVRRRGQEARLRCSPMKGHSHVYWYRQLPEEGLKFMVYLQKENIIDESGMPKERFSAEFPKEGPSILRIQQVVRGDSAAYFCASSPHEGKAFYEQYFGPGTRLTVT.

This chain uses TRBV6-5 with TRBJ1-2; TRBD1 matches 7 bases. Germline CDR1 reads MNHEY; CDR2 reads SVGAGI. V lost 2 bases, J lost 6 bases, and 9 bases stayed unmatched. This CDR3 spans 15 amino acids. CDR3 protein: CASSYGDRRLNGYTF. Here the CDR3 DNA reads TGTGCCAGCAGTTACGGGGACAGAAGGTTGAATGGCTACACCTTC.

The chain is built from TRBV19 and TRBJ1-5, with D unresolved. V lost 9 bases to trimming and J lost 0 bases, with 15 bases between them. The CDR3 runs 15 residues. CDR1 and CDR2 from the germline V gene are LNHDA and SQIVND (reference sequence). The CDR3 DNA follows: TGTGCCAGGACCCGGGGAGCATATAGCAATCAGCCCCAGCATTTT. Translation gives CARTRGAYSNQPQHF.

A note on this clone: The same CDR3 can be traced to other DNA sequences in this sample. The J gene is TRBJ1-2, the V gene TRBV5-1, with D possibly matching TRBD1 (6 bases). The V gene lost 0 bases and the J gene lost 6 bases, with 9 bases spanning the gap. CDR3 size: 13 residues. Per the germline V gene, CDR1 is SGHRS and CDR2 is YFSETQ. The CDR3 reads CASSLEPGDGYTF. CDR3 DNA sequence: TGCGCCAGCAGCTTGGAGCCAGGGGATGGCTACACCTTC.

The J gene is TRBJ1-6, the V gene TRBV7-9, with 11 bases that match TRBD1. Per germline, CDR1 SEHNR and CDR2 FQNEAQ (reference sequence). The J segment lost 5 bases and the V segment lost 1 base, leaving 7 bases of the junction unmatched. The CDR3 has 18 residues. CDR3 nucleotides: TGTGCCAGCAGCTTAGTCGGGACAGGGGGGGTAGATAATTCACCCCTCCACTTT. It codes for CASSLVGTGGVDNSPLHF.

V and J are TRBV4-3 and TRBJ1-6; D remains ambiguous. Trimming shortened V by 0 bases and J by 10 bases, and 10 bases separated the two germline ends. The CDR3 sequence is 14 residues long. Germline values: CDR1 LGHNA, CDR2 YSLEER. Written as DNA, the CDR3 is TGCGCCAGCAGCCAAGATCGGGGTCTCTCACCCCTCCACTTT. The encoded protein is CASSQDRGLSPLHF.

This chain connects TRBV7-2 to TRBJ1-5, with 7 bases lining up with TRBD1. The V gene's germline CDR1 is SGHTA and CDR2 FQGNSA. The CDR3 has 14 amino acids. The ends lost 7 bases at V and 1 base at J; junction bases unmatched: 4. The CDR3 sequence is CASTTQGSNQPQHF. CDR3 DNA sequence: TGTGCCAGCACAACACAGGGGAGCAATCAGCCCCAGCATTTT.

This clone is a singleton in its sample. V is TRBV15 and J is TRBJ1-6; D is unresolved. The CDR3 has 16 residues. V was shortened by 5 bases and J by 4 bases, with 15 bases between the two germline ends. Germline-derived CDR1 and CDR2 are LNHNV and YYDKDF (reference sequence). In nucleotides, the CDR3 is TGTGCCACCAGCCCCCGCGGCGGATTGTATAATTCACCCCTCCACTTT. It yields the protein CATSPRGGLYNSPLHF. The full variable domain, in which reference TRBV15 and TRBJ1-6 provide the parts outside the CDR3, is DAMVIQNPRYQVTQFGKPVTLSCSQTLNHNVMYWYQQKSSQAPKLLFHYYDKDFNNEADTPDNFQSRRPNTSFCFLDIRSPGLGDTAMYLCATSPRGGLYNSPLHFGNGTRLTVT.

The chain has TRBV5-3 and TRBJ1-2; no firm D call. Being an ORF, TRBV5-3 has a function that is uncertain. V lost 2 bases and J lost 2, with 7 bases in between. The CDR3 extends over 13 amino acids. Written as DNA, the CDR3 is TGTGCCAGAAGCTTCCAGTCAAACTATGGCTACACCTTC. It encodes CARSFQSNYGYTF.

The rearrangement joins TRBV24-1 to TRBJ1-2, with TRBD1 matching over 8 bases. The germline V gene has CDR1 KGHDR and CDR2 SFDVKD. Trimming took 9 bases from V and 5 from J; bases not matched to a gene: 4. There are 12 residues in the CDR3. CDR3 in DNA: TGTGCCACCTCGAGACAGGGGTATGGCTACACCTTC. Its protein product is CATSRQGYGYTF.

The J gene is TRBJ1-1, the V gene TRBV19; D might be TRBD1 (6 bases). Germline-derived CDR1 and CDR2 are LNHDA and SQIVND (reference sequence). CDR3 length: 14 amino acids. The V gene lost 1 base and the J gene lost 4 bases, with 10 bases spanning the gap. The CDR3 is CASSIVDRRTEAFF. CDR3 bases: TGTGCCAGTAGTATAGTCGACAGGCGCACTGAAGCTTTCTTT.

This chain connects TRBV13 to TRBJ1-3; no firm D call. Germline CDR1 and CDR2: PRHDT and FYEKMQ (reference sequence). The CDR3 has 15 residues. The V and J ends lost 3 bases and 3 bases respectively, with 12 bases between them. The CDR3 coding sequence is TGTGCCAGCAGCTTTAGACACAGTCATGGAAACACCATATATTTT. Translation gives CASSFRHSHGNTIYF.

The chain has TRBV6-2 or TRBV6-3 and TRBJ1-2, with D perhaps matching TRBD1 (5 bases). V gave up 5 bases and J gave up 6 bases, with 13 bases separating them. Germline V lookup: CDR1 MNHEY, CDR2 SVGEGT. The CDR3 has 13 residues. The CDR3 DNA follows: TGTGCCAGCAGTGGCGTGGGGCTCCATGGCTACACCTTC. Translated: CASSGVGLHGYTF.

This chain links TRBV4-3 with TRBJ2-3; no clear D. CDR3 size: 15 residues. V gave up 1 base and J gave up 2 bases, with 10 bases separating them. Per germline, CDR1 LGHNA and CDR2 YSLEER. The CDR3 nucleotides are TGCGCCAGCAGCCAAGGGTCTCTATACACAGATACGCAGTATTTT. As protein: CASSQGSLYTDTQYF.

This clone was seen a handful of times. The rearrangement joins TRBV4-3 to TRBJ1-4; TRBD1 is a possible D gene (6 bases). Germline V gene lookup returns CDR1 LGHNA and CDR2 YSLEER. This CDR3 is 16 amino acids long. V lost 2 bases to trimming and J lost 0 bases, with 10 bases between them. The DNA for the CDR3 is TGCGCCAGCAGCCAACTTAGGGGGTCAACTAATGAAAAACTGTTTTTT. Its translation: CASSQLRGSTNEKLFF.

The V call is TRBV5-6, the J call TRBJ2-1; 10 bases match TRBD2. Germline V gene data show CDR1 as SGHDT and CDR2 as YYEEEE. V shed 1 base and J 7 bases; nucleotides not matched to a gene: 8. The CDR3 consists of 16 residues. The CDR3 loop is CASSLRGTSAGNEQFF. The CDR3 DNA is TGTGCCAGCAGCTTGAGAGGGACTAGCGCGGGTAATGAGCAGTTCTTC.

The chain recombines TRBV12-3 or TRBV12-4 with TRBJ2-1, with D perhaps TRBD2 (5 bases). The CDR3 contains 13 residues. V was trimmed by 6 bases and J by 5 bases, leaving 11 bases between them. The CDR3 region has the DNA TGTGCCAGCAGCAAACTAGAAAACAATGAGCAGTTCTTC. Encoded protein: CASSKLENNEQFF.

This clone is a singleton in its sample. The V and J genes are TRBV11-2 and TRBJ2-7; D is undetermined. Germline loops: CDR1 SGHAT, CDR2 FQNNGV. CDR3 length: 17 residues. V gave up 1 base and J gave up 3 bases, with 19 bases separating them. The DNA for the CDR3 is TGTGCCAGCAGCTTAGGCCGAATGGTCCAGACGGGCTACGAGCAGTACTTC. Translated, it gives CASSLGRMVQTGYEQYF.

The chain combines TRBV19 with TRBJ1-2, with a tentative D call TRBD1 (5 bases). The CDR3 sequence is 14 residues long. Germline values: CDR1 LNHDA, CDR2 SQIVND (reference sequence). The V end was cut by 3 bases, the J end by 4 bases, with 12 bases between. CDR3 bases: TGTGCCAGTAGTATGGGGCGGTCCCTCTATGGCTACACCTTC. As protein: CASSMGRSLYGYTF.

CDR3: CASSEFDITTNEKLFF. The CDR3 region has the DNA TGTGCCAGCAGTGAGTTCGACATTACAACTAATGAAAAACTGTTTTTT. The J gene is TRBJ1-4, the V gene TRBV6-1; D unresolved. Germline V gene lookup returns CDR1 MNHNS and CDR2 SASEGT. This CDR3 region has 16 residues. V lost 3 bases and J lost 0, with 11 bases in between.

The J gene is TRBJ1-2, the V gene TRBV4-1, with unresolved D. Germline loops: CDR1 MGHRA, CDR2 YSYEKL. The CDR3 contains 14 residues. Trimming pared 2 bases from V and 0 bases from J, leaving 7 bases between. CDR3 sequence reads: CASSQLASNYGYTF. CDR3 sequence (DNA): TGCGCCAGCAGCCAACTGGCATCTAACTATGGCTACACCTTC.